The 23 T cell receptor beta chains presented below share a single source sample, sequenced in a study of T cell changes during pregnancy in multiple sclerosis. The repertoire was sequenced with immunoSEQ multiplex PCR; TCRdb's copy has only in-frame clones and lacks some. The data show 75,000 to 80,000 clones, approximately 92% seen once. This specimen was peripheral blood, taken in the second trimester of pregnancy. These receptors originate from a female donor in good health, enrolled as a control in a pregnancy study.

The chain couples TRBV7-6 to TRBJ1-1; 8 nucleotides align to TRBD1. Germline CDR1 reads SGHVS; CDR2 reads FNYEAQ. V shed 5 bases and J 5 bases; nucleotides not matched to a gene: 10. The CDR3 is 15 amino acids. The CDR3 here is CASSPWTGRGTEAFF. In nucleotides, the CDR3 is TGTGCCAGCAGCCCCTGGACAGGGAGAGGGACTGAAGCTTTCTTT.

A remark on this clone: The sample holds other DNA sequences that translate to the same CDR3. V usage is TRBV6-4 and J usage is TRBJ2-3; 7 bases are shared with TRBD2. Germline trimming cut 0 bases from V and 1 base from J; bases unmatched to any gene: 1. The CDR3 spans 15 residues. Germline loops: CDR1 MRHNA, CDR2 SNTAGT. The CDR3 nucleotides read TGTGCCAGCAGTGACTCGAGCGGGGGCACAGATACGCAGTATTTT. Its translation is CASSDSSGGTDTQYF.

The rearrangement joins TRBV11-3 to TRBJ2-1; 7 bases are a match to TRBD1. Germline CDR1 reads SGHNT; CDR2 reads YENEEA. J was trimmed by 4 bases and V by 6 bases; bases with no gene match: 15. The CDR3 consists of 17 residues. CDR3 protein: CASSLIRDSRSYNEQFF. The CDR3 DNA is TGTGCCAGCAGTCTAATCCGGGACAGTCGATCTTACAATGAGCAGTTCTTC.

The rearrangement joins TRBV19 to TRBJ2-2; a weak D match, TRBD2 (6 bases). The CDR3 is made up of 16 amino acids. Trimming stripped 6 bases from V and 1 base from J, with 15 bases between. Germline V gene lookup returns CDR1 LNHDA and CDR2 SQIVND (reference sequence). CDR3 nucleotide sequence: TGTGCCAGTAGAATGGGGCCAGCGGGGAACACCGGGGAGCTGTTTTTT. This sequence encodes CASRMGPAGNTGELFF.

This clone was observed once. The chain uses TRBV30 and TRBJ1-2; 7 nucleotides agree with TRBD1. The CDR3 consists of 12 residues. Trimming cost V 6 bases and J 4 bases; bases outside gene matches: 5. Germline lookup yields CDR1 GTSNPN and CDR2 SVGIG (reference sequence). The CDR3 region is CACEGASYGYTF. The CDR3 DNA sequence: TGTGCCTGTGAGGGGGCGAGCTATGGCTACACCTTC. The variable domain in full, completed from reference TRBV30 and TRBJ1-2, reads SQTIHQWPATLVQPVGSPLSLECTVEGTSNPNLYWYRQAAGRGLQLLFYSVGIGQISSEVPQNLSASRPQDRQFILSSKKLLLSDSGFYLCACEGASYGYTFGSGTRLTVV.

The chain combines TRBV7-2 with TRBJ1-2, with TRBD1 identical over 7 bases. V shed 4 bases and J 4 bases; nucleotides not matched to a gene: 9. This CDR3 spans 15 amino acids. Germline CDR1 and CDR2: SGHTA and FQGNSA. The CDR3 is CASSSRTGEVYGYTF. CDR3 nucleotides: TGTGCCAGCAGCTCCCGGACAGGAGAGGTCTATGGCTACACCTTC.

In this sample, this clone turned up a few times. As DNA, the CDR3 is TGCGCCAGCAGCTTCCAGGGTCCTGAAGCTTTCTTT. This encodes CASSFQGPEAFF. The genes are TRBV5-1 and TRBJ1-1; a weak D match, TRBD1 (5 bases). The V end was cut by 2 bases, the J end by 6 bases, with 8 bases between. The CDR3 has 12 amino acids. CDR1 and CDR2 from the germline V gene are SGHRS and YFSETQ.

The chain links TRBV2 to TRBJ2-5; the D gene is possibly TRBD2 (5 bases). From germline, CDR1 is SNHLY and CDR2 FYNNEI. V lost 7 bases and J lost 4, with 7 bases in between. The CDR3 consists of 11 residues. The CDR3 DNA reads TGTGCCAGCACGGCGGGAGAGACCCAGTACTTC. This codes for CASTAGETQYF.

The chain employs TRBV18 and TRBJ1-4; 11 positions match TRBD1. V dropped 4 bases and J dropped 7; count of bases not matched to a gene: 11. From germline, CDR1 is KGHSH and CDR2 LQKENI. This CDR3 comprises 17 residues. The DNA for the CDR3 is TGTGCCAGCTCACAAGGACAGGGGGCGATATCTAGTGAAAAACTGTTTTTT. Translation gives CASSQGQGAISSEKLFF.

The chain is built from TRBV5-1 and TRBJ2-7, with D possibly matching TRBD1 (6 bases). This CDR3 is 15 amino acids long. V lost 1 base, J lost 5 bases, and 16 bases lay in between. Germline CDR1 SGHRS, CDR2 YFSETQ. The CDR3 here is CASSLTVSGDHEQYF. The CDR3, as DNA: TGCGCCAGCAGCTTGACGGTTTCAGGGGATCACGAGCAGTACTTC.

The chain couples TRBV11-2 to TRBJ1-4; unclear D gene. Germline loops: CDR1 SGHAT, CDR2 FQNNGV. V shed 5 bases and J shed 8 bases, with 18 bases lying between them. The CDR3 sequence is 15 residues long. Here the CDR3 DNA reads TGTGCCAGCAGCCAGAGCGCGAGCCCAGTGGAAAAACTGTTTTTT. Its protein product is CASSQSASPVEKLFF. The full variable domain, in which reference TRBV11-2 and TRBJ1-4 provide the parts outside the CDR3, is EAGVAQSPRYKIIEKRQSVAFWCNPISGHATLYWYQQILGQGPKLLIQFQNNGVVDDSQLPKDRFSAERLKGVDSTLKIQPAKLEDSAVYLCASSQSASPVEKLFFGSGTQLSVL.

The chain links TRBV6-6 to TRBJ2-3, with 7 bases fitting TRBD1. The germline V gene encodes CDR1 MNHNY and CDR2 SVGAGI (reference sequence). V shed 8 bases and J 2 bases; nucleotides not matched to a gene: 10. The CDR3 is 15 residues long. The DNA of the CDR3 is TGTGCCAGCGGGGTAGGACAGGTAATCACAGATACGCAGTATTTT. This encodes CASGVGQVITDTQYF.

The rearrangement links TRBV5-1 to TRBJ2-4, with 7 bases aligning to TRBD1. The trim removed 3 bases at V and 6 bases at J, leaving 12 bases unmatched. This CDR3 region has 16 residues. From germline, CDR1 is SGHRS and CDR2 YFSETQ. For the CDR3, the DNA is TGCGCCAGCAGCTCGACCTGGACAGGACCCTTAAACATTCAGTACTTC. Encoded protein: CASSSTWTGPLNIQYF.

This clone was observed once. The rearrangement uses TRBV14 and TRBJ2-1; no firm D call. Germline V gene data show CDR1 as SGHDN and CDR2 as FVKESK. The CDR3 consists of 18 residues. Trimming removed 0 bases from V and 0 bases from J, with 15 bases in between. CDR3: CASSQELLGIGSYNEQFF. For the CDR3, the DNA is TGTGCCAGCAGCCAAGAACTTTTGGGCATCGGCTCCTACAATGAGCAGTTCTTC. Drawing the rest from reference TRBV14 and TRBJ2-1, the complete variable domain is EAGVTQFPSHSVIEKGQTVTLRCDPISGHDNLYWYRRVMGKEIKFLLHFVKESKQDESGMPNNRFLAERTGGTYSTLKVQPAELEDSGVYFCASSQELLGIGSYNEQFFGPGTRLTVL.

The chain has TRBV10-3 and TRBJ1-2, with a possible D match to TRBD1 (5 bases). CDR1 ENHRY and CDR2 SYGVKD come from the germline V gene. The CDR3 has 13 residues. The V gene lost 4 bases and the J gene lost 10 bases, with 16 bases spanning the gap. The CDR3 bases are TGTGCCATCAGTGGGGGGGACGGGTTTCACTACACCTTC. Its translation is CAISGGDGFHYTF.

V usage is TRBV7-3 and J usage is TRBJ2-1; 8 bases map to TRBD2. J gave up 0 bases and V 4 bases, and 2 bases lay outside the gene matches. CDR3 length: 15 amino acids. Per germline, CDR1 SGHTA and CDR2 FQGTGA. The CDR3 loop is CASSSRGASYNEQFF. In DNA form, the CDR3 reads TGTGCCAGCAGCTCGCGGGGGGCCTCCTACAATGAGCAGTTCTTC. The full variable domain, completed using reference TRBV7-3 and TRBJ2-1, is GAGVSQTPSNKVTEKGKYVELRCDPISGHTALYWYRQSLGQGPEFLIYFQGTGAADDSGLPNDRFFAVRPEGSVSTLKIQRTERGDSAVYLCASSSRGASYNEQFFGPGTRLTVL.

In DNA form, the CDR3 reads TGTGCCAGTAGTATCGGGTACGAGCAGTACTTC. Amino acids: CASSIGYEQYF. The chain couples TRBV19 to TRBJ2-7; the D is unclear. Germline CDR1 reads LNHDA; CDR2 reads SQIVND (reference sequence). Between the trimmed V and J ends, which lost 3 bases and 4 bases, there was a span of 4 bases. The CDR3 loop spans 11 amino acids.

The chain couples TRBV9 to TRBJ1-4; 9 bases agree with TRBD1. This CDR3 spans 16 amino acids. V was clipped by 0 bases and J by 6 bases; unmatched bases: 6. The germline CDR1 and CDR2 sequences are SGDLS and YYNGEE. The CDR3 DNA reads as TGTGCCAGCAGCGTAGCTCCACAGGGGGCCGATGAAAAACTGTTTTTT. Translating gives CASSVAPQGADEKLFF. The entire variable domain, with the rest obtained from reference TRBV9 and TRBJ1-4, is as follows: DSGVTQTPKHLITATGQRVTLRCSPRSGDLSVYWYQQSLDQGLQFLIQYYNGEERAKGNILERFSAQQFPDLHSELNLSSLELGDSALYFCASSVAPQGADEKLFFGSGTQLSVL.

For the CDR3, the DNA is TGTGCCACCAGCAGAGGACGGGGGATAAACTATGGCTACACCTTC. Translated: CATSRGRGINYGYTF. The chain couples TRBV15 to TRBJ1-2, with TRBD1 as a possible D gene (5 bases). This CDR3 region has 15 residues. Germline CDR1 reads LNHNV; CDR2 reads YYDKDF (reference sequence). V was shortened by 1 base and J by 2 bases, with 11 bases between the two germline ends. The complete variable domain, with remaining parts taken from reference TRBV15 and TRBJ1-2, reads DAMVIQNPRYQVTQFGKPVTLSCSQTLNHNVMYWYQQKSSQAPKLLFHYYDKDFNNEADTPDNFQSRRPNTSFCFLDIRSPGLGDTAMYLCATSRGRGINYGYTFGSGTRLTVV.

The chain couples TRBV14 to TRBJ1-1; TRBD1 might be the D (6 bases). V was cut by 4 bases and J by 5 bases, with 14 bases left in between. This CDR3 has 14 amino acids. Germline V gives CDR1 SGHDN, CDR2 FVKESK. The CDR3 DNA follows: TGTGCCAGCAGCCTCTACCGGGACACAACTGAAGCTTTCTTT. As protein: CASSLYRDTTEAFF. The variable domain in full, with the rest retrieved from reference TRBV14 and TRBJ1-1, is EAGVTQFPSHSVIEKGQTVTLRCDPISGHDNLYWYRRVMGKEIKFLLHFVKESKQDESGMPNNRFLAERTGGTYSTLKVQPAELEDSGVYFCASSLYRDTTEAFFGQGTRLTVV.

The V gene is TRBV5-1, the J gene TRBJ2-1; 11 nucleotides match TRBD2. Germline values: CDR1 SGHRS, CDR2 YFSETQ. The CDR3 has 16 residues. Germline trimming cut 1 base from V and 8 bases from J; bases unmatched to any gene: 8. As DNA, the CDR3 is TGCGCCAGCAGCTTGACCCTAGCGGGGGGTATTTATGAGCAGTTCTTC. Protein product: CASSLTLAGGIYEQFF.

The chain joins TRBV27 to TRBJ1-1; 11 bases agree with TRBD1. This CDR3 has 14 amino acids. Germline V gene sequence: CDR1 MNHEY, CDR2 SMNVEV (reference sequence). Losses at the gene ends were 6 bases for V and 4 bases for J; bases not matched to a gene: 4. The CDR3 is CASRSGTGGTEAFF. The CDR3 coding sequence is TGTGCCAGCAGGTCCGGGACAGGGGGCACTGAAGCTTTCTTT.

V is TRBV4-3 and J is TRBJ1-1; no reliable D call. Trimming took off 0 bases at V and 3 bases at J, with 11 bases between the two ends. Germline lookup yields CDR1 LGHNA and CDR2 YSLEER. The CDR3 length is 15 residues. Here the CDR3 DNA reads TGCGCCAGCAGCCAAGATCCAGCTAGAGACACTGAAGCTTTCTTT. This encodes CASSQDPARDTEAFF.